The clone carrying this T cell receptor beta chain occurred a few times. V was trimmed by 4 bases and J by 9 bases, leaving 19 bases between them. Germline CDR1 and CDR2: SQVTM and ANQGSEA. This CDR3 is 13 amino acids long. Reasons for excluding patients were uncontrolled infection, other autoimmune disease, pregnancy or lactation. Researchers took RNA transcripts and amplified the TCR beta CDR3 regions from them. The TCR CDR3 first-round RT-PCR relied on the HTBI primer set. TCRdb reanalysed the multiplex PCR reads using MiXCR and keeps one entry per CDR3 protein. The profile shows some 620,000 distinct CDR3 sequences, around 15% of them singletons. This sample stems from a study of T cells in Graves' hyperthyroidism and ophthalmopathy.

This sequence was found in a woman in her 30s with Graves' hyperthyroidism. The rearrangement uses TRBV29-1 and TRBJ2-7; D uncertain. The sample consisted of blood. This chain's CDR3 is CSVVVQLETVQYF. In DNA form, the CDR3 reads TGCAGCGTTGTTGTACAGCTCGAAACAGTGCAGTACTTC.